One sample yielded the 28 T cell receptor beta chains listed below, sequenced in a study of shared clonotypes between healthy human individuals. The method was immunoSEQ multiplex PCR; TCRdb's version includes in-frame clones alone and lacks a portion of them. The sample carries approximately 2,000,000 clones, roughly 92% recorded once. The material sequenced was naive CD4+ T cells from PBMCs. The subset: CD45RA+ positively selected. Receptor source: a man younger than 35 in good health. Some clones in this sample may be carry-over from other donors' samples.

The chain links TRBV7-6 to TRBJ2-5, with 11 positions matching TRBD2. Trimming at V came to 2 bases and at J to 1 base, leaving 3 bases not matched to a gene. The CDR3 extends over 16 amino acids. Germline loops: CDR1 SGHVS, CDR2 FNYEAQ. Written as DNA, the CDR3 is TGTGCCAGCAGCTTAAGTAGCGGGAGGGCCCAAGAGACCCAGTACTTC. Translation gives CASSLSSGRAQETQYF.

This sequence joins TRBV14 and TRBJ1-2; D perhaps matches TRBD1 (6 bases). Trimming removed 4 bases at V and 2 bases at J, with 11 bases between. The CDR3 totals 14 residues. Looked up from germline, CDR1 is SGHDN and CDR2 is FVKESK. The CDR3 sequence: CASSPTGINYGYTF. The CDR3 DNA reads as TGTGCCAGCAGCCCGACAGGAATCAACTATGGCTACACCTTC.

The chain has TRBV4-1 and TRBJ2-5; 9 bases are shared with TRBD2. CDR1 MGHRA and CDR2 YSYEKL come from the germline V gene. The ends lost 0 bases at V and 3 bases at J; junction bases unmatched: 14. The CDR3 is made up of 19 amino acids. CDR3 protein: CASSQEPGLALGNKETQYF. CDR3 in DNA: TGCGCCAGCAGCCAAGAACCGGGACTAGCTCTTGGGAATAAAGAGACCCAGTACTTC.

The chain is built from TRBV11-2 and TRBJ2-7; D gene ambiguous. The length of the CDR3 is 14 residues. V was trimmed by 3 bases and J by 9 bases, leaving 18 bases between them. The germline V gene encodes CDR1 SGHAT and CDR2 FQNNGV. The CDR3 DNA sequence: TGTGCCAGCAGCTTTGGTCAGGAAGTTCCCGGGCAGTACTTC. The encoded protein is CASSFGQEVPGQYF.

This clone was detected only a few times. The chain joins TRBV10-3 to TRBJ1-1; D may be TRBD1 (6 bases). Between the trimmed V and J ends, which lost 5 bases and 4 bases, there was a span of 11 bases. CDR1 and CDR2 (germline): ENHRY, SYGVKD. The CDR3 has 13 residues. CDR3 amino acids: CAISWPGATEAFF. Written as DNA, the CDR3 is TGTGCCATCAGTTGGCCGGGGGCCACTGAAGCTTTCTTT.

The CDR3 DNA reads TGTGCCAGCAACCATGGGGAGGGGGCGAGCTATGGCTACACCTTC. Translating it yields CASNHGEGASYGYTF. The chain carries TRBV5-4 and TRBJ1-2; 7 bases fit TRBD1. The CDR3 is 15 amino acids. Trimming cost V 6 bases and J 4 bases; bases outside gene matches: 12. Germline V gene data show CDR1 as SGHNT and CDR2 as YYREEE (reference sequence). Full variable domain (remainder filled in from reference TRBV5-4 and TRBJ1-2): ETGVTQSPTHLIKTRGQQVTLRCSSQSGHNTVSWYQQALGQGPQFIFQYYREEENGRGNFPPRFSGLQFPNYSSELNVNALELDDSALYLCASNHGEGASYGYTFGSGTRLTVV.

The J gene is TRBJ2-5, the V gene TRBV7-3; 8 positions match TRBD1. After removal of 5 bases from V and 11 bases from J, the junction contained 7 bases not matched to a gene. Germline V gives CDR1 SGHTA, CDR2 FQGTGA. The CDR3 consists of 12 residues. Here the CDR3 reads CASSKIGQGQYF. The CDR3 DNA follows: TGTGCCAGCAGCAAAATTGGACAGGGACAGTACTTC.

The gene calls are TRBV27 and TRBJ1-4; D uncertain. V lost 6 bases, J lost 0 bases, and 14 bases lay in between. Germline lookup yields CDR1 MNHEY and CDR2 SMNVEV (reference sequence). The CDR3 contains 16 residues. The CDR3 is CASRDLKAATNEKLFF. CDR3 coding DNA: TGTGCCAGCAGAGACTTGAAGGCTGCAACTAATGAAAAACTGTTTTTT.

V usage is TRBV5-1 and J usage is TRBJ1-2; 7 bases match TRBD1. V shed 5 bases and J 3 bases; nucleotides not matched to a gene: 13. Per germline, CDR1 SGHRS and CDR2 YFSETQ. This CDR3 is 16 amino acids long. The CDR3 sequence: CASRWTGGTRDYGYTF. The DNA of the CDR3 is TGCGCCAGCAGATGGACAGGTGGGACAAGGGACTATGGCTACACCTTC.

The gene calls are TRBV10-3 and TRBJ2-1; 11 bases are shared with TRBD2. The CDR3 contains 15 residues. CDR1 is ENHRY and CDR2 is SYGVKD in the germline V gene. The junction had 4 bases not matched to a gene; V was cut back by 3 bases and J by 6 bases. CDR3 sequence reads: CAISDPSGRPNEQFF. The CDR3 region has the DNA TGTGCCATCAGTGACCCTAGCGGGAGGCCCAATGAGCAGTTCTTC.

The chain employs TRBV30 and TRBJ2-1, with TRBD2 identical over 16 bases. After removal of 1 base from V and 0 bases from J, the junction contained 6 bases not matched to a gene. Germline lookup yields CDR1 GTSNPN and CDR2 SVGIG (reference sequence). The CDR3 length is 19 residues. CDR3 DNA: TGTGCCTGGAGTGGAAAGGGACTAGCGGGAGGGGGCTCCTACAATGAGCAGTTCTTC. Amino acids: CAWSGKGLAGGGSYNEQFF.

Of note for this clone: The same CDR3 is also encoded by other DNA sequences in this sample. This chain joins TRBV18 and TRBJ2-7, with D unclear. The length of the CDR3 is 13 residues. The germline V and J ends were trimmed by 3 bases and 2 bases, with 8 bases remaining between them. The germline gives CDR1 KGHSH, CDR2 LQKENI. The CDR3 reads CASSPSSTYEQYF. The DNA for the CDR3 is TGTGCCAGCTCACCCTCAAGCACCTACGAGCAGTACTTC.

V usage is TRBV2 and J usage is TRBJ1-4, with TRBD1 as a possible D gene (6 bases). Trimming took 10 bases from V and 8 from J, leaving 23 bases between them. This CDR3 has 15 residues. CDR1 SNHLY and CDR2 FYNNEI come from the germline V gene. The CDR3 reads CAIEEPGATSEKLFF. The DNA of the CDR3 is TGTGCCATCGAGGAGCCAGGGGCCACTTCCGAAAAACTGTTTTTT.

The chain combines TRBV14 with TRBJ2-7; D not resolved. Trimming removed 0 bases at V and 3 bases at J, with 6 bases between. This CDR3 has 13 residues. Looked up from germline, CDR1 is SGHDN and CDR2 is FVKESK. Here the CDR3 DNA reads TGTGCCAGCAGCCAAGAGGGATACTACGAGCAGTACTTC. Protein product: CASSQEGYYEQYF.

The rearrangement uses TRBV28 and TRBJ1-1; D remains unclear. Deletions cut 5 bases from V and 11 bases from J, with 15 bases between. This CDR3 has 12 residues. CDR1 and CDR2 (germline): MDHEN, SYDVKM. The CDR3, as DNA: TGTGCCAGCAGTCCCCTTGGACGATTTGCTTTCTTT. It encodes CASSPLGRFAFF.

V usage is TRBV6-4 and J usage is TRBJ2-7; 7 bases are shared with TRBD2. CDR1 is MRHNA and CDR2 is SNTAGT in the germline V gene. This CDR3 is built from 15 residues. With 0 bases clipped from V and 0 bases from J, the junction kept 2 bases outside the gene matches. The CDR3 loop reads CASSDSSGSSYEQYF. For the CDR3, the DNA is TGTGCCAGCAGTGACTCTAGCGGGTCCTCCTACGAGCAGTACTTC.

The sample holds one count of this clone. This chain connects TRBV2 to TRBJ2-6; the match to TRBD1 covers 7 bases. The CDR3 contains 16 residues. V lost 5 bases, J lost 4 bases, and 8 bases stayed unmatched. The V gene's germline CDR1 is SNHLY and CDR2 FYNNEI. CDR3 coding DNA: TGTGCCAGCAGTTACACGACAGGGCGAGGGGCCAACGTCCTGACTTTC. This gives the protein CASSYTTGRGANVLTF.

The chain has TRBV2 and TRBJ1-5, with D possibly matching TRBD1 (5 bases). There are 13 residues in the CDR3. V shed 2 bases and J shed 7 bases, with 9 bases lying between them. Germline-derived CDR1 and CDR2 are SNHLY and FYNNEI. The CDR3 is CASSERGGQPQHF. The CDR3 region has the DNA TGTGCCAGCAGTGAACGGGGGGGGCAGCCCCAGCATTTT.

This sequence joins TRBV7-9 and TRBJ2-1; TRBD2 aligns across 10 bases. Germline assignment: CDR1 SEHNR and CDR2 FQNEAQ (reference sequence). This CDR3 spans 17 amino acids. After removal of 1 base from V and 7 bases from J, the junction contained 10 bases not matched to a gene. The CDR3 DNA reads as TGTGCCAGCAGCTTAGGCACTAGCGGGACCTCCGATAATGAGCAGTTCTTC. Translating it yields CASSLGTSGTSDNEQFF.

V gene TRBV29-1 combines with J gene TRBJ1-1; possible D gene TRBD1, 6 bases. This CDR3 is 13 amino acids long. V lost 7 bases and J 0 bases, leaving 12 bases between the germline ends. Germline V gene sequence: CDR1 SQVTM, CDR2 ANQGSEA. The CDR3 nucleotides read TGCAGCGCCCGGACAGATTTGAACACTGAAGCTTTCTTT. Its protein is CSARTDLNTEAFF.

A word on this clone: At the DNA level, this CDR3 is encoded by other sequences in the same sample as well. DNA of the CDR3: TGTGCCAGCAGCTTGCGGGGTAATGAGCAGTTCTTC. Protein: CASSLRGNEQFF. The chain combines TRBV7-9 with TRBJ2-1, with TRBD2 as a possible D gene (6 bases). Between the trimmed V and J ends, which lost 3 bases and 7 bases, there was a span of 7 bases. The CDR3 runs to 12 residues. Germline CDR1 and CDR2: SEHNR and FQNEAQ (reference sequence).

This chain connects TRBV5-6 to TRBJ2-2; TRBD1 is a possible D gene (6 bases). The CDR3 contains 14 residues. Germline CDR1 SGHDT, CDR2 YYEEEE. The V end lost 1 base, the J end lost 5 bases, and 9 bases lay between the germline ends. CDR3 region: CASSLRGMTGELFF. In nucleotides, the CDR3 is TGTGCCAGCAGCTTGAGGGGGATGACCGGGGAGCTGTTTTTT.

A remark on this clone: This CDR3 is also generated by other DNA sequences in the sample. The chain uses TRBV27 and TRBJ2-5; D is ambiguous. In germline, CDR1 is MNHEY, CDR2 SMNVEV (reference sequence). The CDR3 has 12 residues. V was cut by 2 bases and J by 5 bases, with 6 bases left in between. As DNA, the CDR3 is TGTGCCAGCAGTTTAAGTGGGGAGACCCAGTACTTC. Residues: CASSLSGETQYF.

This clone has only one observation. The chain combines TRBV9 with TRBJ1-2, with a possible D match to TRBD1 (5 bases). The CDR3 consists of 14 residues. From germline, CDR1 is SGDLS and CDR2 YYNGEE. Trimming shortened V by 2 bases and J by 8 bases, and 16 bases separated the two germline ends. The CDR3 protein is CASSVAGELTGYTF. The CDR3 nucleotides read TGTGCCAGCAGCGTGGCGGGGGAGCTTACCGGCTACACCTTC.

The V gene is TRBV7-3, the J gene TRBJ2-3; D uncertain. This CDR3 is built from 12 residues. The V end was cut by 5 bases, the J end by 9 bases, with 12 bases between. Germline V CDR1 and CDR2: SGHTA, FQGTGA. The CDR3: CASSPQGITQYF. CDR3 nucleotide sequence: TGTGCCAGCAGCCCGCAAGGGATCACGCAGTATTTT. The full variable domain, its missing parts supplied by reference TRBV7-3 and TRBJ2-3, is GAGVSQTPSNKVTEKGKYVELRCDPISGHTALYWYRQSLGQGPEFLIYFQGTGAADDSGLPNDRFFAVRPEGSVSTLKIQRTERGDSAVYLCASSPQGITQYFGPGTRLTVL.

This clone was counted a single time. V and J are TRBV6-1 and TRBJ1-2; D possibly corresponds to TRBD1 (5 bases). Germline CDR1 reads MNHNS; CDR2 reads SASEGT. The germline V and J ends were trimmed by 6 bases and 8 bases, with 22 bases remaining between them. The CDR3 has 15 amino acids. CDR3 coding DNA: TGTGCCAGCAGGCATAGACCGGGACGATCTATGGGCTACACCTTC. Its protein is CASRHRPGRSMGYTF.

V is TRBV7-2 and J is TRBJ2-1, with TRBD1 identical over 7 bases. The CDR3 covers 17 residues. CDR1 is SGHTA and CDR2 is FQGNSA in the germline V gene. J gave up 5 bases and V 4 bases, and 14 bases lay outside the gene matches. This CDR3 reads CASSSRTGTQFNNEQFF. CDR3 coding DNA: TGTGCCAGCAGCTCGAGGACAGGAACACAGTTTAACAATGAGCAGTTCTTC.

This chain connects TRBV7-9 to TRBJ1-1; D gene uncertain. The CDR3 runs 13 residues. V lost 5 bases and J 1 base, leaving 8 bases between the germline ends. Germline loops: CDR1 SEHNR, CDR2 FQNEAQ (reference sequence). The CDR3 reads CASSLKENTEAFF. CDR3 coding DNA: TGTGCCAGCAGCCTCAAAGAGAACACTGAAGCTTTCTTT.